The rows below give T cell receptor beta chains drawn from one sample of a study of high-grade serous ovarian cancer treatment subgroups. Produced via immunoSEQ multiplex PCR; TCRdb's table is partial and in-frame only. Counted here are 19,000 or so clones, around 79% occurring once; the ten biggest clones make up almost 6.5%. Material for sequencing was tumor tissue. The receptors originated from a human donor with high-grade serous ovarian cancer. CDR3s include the opening cysteine and the closing phenylalanine or tryptophan. D genes are given only for firm matches. Rows may omit the clone size; those that give it use once, few, many or a size class.

>TRBV13|few|NA|TRBJ2-1
TGTGCCAGCAGCTTAGGCCGGGCCCGCGAGCAGTTCTTC
CASSLGRAREQFF
>TRBV18|NA|NA|TRBJ1-4
TGTGCCAGCTCAGGAGGGACTAATGAAAAACTGTTTTTT
CASSGGTNEKLFF
>TRBV6-1|NA|NA|TRBJ2-7
TGTGCCAGCAGTGAATCATCCTACGAGCAGTACTTC
CASSESSYEQYF
>TRBV4-3|few|NA|TRBJ2-2
TGCGCCAGCAGCCAAGAGTCAGGGAACACCAACACCGGGGAGCTGTTTTTT
CASSQESGNTNTGELFF
>TRBV29-1|NA|TRBD1|TRBJ1-1
TGCAGCGTTAGAAGGACAGGGGTAGGGAACACTGAAGCTTTCTTT
CSVRRTGVGNTEAFF
>TRBV2|NA|TRBD1|TRBJ1-3
TGTGCCAGCAGTCGGGACAGCTTCTCTGGAAACACCATATATTTT
CASSRDSFSGNTIYF
>TRBV9|NA|TRBD2|TRBJ2-7
TGTGCCAGCAGCGTCGGACTAGCGGGAGGGCCGTCCTACGAGCAGTACTTC
CASSVGLAGGPSYEQYF
>TRBV15|NA|TRBD1|TRBJ1-2
TGTGCCACCAGCCCTCGGGACAGTCAGATCTCTAACTATGGCTACACCTTC
CATSPRDSQISNYGYTF
>TRBV19|NA|TRBD2|TRBJ2-7
TGTGCCAGTAGTGTCGGGACTAGCGGATACGAGCAGTACTTC
CASSVGTSGYEQYF
>TRBV4-3|NA|TRBD1|TRBJ1-1
TGCGCCAGCAGCCAAAACCGGGACAGCAACACTGAAGCTTTCTTT
CASSQNRDSNTEAFF
>TRBV7-9|NA|TRBD2|TRBJ2-5
TGTGCCAGCACCCCCACCTCGGGGGGGGAGACCCAGTACTTC
CASTPTSGGETQYF
>TRBV15|NA|TRBD1|TRBJ1-5
TGTGCCACCAGCAACGGGATGACCGGGACAGATCTCAATCAGCCCCAGCATTTT
CATSNGMTGTDLNQPQHF
>TRBV2|NA|TRBD2|TRBJ2-1
TGTGCCAGCAGTACACGACTAGCGGGAGCAGGAGAGCAGTTCTTC
CASSTRLAGAGEQFF
>TRBV7-2|NA|TRBD2|TRBJ2-1
TGTGCCAGCAGGCGAACTAGCGTCTCCTACAATGAGCAGTTCTTC
CASRRTSVSYNEQFF
>TRBV6-5|NA|TRBD1|TRBJ2-3
TGTGCCAGCAGTCGACAGGGGCGAAGCACAGATACGCAGTATTTT
CASSRQGRSTDTQYF
>TRBV28|NA|TRBD1|TRBJ1-4
TGTGCCAGCAGTGGGACAGCCGCCAATGAAAAACTGTTTTTT
CASSGTAANEKLFF
>TRBV11-3|NA|TRBD1|TRBJ2-3
TGTGCCAGCAGCTCCGGGACAGGGAACACAGATACGCAGTATTTT
CASSSGTGNTDTQYF
>TRBV2|NA|NA|TRBJ1-2
TGTGCCAGCAGTGAGGGAAGTGCTAACTATGGCTACACCTTC
CASSEGSANYGYTF
>TRBV27|NA|NA|TRBJ2-7
TGTGCCAGCAGTTTGGTCGGGAGCTCCTACGAGCAGTACTTC
CASSLVGSSYEQYF
>TRBV30|NA|TRBD1|TRBJ2-7
TGTGCCTGGAGTGTCGGGACAGGGGGCATCGACGAGCAGTACTTC
CAWSVGTGGIDEQYF
>TRBV4-1|NA|NA|TRBJ2-3
TGCGCCAGCAGCCGAGTAAAGGGCCAAGCAGATACGCAGTATTTT
CASSRVKGQADTQYF
>TRBV27|NA|NA|TRBJ2-1
TGTGCCAGCCGAGTTACAACTAGCTCCTACAATGAGCAGTTCTTC
CASRVTTSSYNEQFF
>TRBV2|NA|NA|TRBJ2-6
TGTGCCAGCAGTCGCGTCTTGTTGGGGGCCAACGTCCTGACTTTC
CASSRVLLGANVLTF
>TRBV30|NA|NA|TRBJ1-5
TGTGCCTGGAGTGGCCAGGGGAGTCAGCCCCAGCATTTT
CAWSGQGSQPQHF
>TRBV9|NA|TRBD1|TRBJ1-1
TGTGCCAGCAGCGTAGGAGGGGGCGCGGGAACTGAAGCTTTCTTT
CASSVGGGAGTEAFF
>TRBV29-1|NA|TRBD2|TRBJ2-1
TGCAGCGTTGAAGGGGGGACTAGCGGGAGGAGGTCCTACAATGAGCAGTTCTTC
CSVEGGTSGRRSYNEQFF
>TRBV4-1|NA|TRBD1|TRBJ1-5
TGCGCCAGCAGCCAAGCAGGGACAGGGTATCAGCCCCAGCATTTT
CASSQAGTGYQPQHF
>TRBV28|once|TRBD2|TRBJ2-3
TGTGCCAGCAGAGCAGCGGGACGCAAGGACACAGATACGCAGTATTTT
CASRAAGRKDTDTQYF
>TRBV9|NA|NA|TRBJ1-2
TGTGCCAGCAGCGTACCGGGGGGAGGCTACACCTTC
CASSVPGGGYTF